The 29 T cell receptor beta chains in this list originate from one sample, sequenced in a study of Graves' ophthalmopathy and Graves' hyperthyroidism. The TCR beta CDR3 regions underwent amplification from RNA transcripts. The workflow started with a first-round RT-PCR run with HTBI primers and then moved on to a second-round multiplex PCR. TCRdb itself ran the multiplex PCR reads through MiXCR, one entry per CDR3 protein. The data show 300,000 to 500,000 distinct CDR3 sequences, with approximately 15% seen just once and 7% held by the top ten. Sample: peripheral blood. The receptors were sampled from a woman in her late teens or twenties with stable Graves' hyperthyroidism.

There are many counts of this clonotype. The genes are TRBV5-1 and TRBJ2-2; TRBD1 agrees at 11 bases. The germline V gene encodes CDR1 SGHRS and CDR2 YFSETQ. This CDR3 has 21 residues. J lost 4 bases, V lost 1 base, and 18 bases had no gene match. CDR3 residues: CASSLRYQDRGRVGSTGELFF. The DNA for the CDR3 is TGCGCCAGCAGCTTGCGGTATCAGGACAGGGGGCGAGTGGGCTCCACCGGGGAGCTGTTTTTT.

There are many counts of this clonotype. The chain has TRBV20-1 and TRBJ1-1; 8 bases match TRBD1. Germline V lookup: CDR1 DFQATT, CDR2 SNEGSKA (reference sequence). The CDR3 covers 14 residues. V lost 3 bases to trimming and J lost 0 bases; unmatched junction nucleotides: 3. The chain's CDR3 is CSARWDRLNTEAFF. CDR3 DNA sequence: TGCAGTGCTAGGTGGGACAGGCTGAACACTGAAGCTTTCTTT.

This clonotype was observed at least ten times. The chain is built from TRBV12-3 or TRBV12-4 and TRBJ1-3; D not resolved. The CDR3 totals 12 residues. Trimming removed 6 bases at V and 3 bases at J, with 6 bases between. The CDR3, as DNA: TGTGCCAGCAGGCGACATGGAAACACCATATATTTT. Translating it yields CASRRHGNTIYF.

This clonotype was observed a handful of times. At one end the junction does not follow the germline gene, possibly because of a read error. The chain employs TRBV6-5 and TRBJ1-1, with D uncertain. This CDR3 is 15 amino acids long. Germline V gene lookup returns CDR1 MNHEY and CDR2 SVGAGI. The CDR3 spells CASSYSAGWDTEAFF. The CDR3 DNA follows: TGTGCCAGTAGTTACTCCGCTGGGTGGGACACTGAAGCTTTCTTT.

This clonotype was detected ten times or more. CDR3 residues: CASSFGVSGNTIYF. CDR3 DNA: TGTGCCAGCAGTTTTGGGGTATCCGGAAACACCATATATTTT. The chain uses TRBV12-3 or TRBV12-4 and TRBJ1-3; D is ambiguous. The CDR3 is 14 residues long. Deletions cut 3 bases from V and 4 bases from J, with 10 bases between.

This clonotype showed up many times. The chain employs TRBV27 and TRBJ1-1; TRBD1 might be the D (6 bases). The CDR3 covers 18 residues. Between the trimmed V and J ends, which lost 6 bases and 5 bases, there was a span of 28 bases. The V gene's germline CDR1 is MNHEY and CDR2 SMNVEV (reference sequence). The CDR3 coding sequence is TGTGCCAGCAGGACACGGGGGGGCGAGGTTGGCTCGGGGACTGAAGCTTTCTTT. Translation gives CASRTRGGEVGSGTEAFF.

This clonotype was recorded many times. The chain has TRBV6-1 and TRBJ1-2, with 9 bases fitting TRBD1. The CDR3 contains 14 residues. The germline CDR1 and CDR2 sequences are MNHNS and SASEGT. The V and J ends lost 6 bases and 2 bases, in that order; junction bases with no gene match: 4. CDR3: CASRTGTGNYGYTF. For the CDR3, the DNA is TGTGCCAGCAGAACCGGGACAGGGAACTATGGCTACACCTTC.

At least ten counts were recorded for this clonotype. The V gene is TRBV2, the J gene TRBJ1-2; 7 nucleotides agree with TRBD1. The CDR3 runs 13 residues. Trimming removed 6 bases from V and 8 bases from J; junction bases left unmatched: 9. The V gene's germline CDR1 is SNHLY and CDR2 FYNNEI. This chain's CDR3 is CASRNDRVEGYTF. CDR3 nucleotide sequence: TGTGCCAGCAGAAACGACAGGGTCGAGGGCTACACCTTC.

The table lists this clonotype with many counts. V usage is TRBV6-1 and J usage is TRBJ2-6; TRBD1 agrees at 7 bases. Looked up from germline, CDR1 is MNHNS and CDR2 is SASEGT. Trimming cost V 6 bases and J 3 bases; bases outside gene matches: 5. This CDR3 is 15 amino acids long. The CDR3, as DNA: TGTGCCAGCAGCCCCACAGGGGTTGGGGCCAACGTCCTGACTTTC. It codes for CASSPTGVGANVLTF.

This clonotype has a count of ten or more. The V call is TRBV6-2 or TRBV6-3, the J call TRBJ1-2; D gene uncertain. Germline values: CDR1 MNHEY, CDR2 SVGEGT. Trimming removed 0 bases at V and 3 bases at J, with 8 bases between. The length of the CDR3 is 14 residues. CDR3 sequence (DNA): TGTGCCAGCAGTTACTCAAGAGGTGACTATGGCTACACCTTC. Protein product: CASSYSRGDYGYTF.

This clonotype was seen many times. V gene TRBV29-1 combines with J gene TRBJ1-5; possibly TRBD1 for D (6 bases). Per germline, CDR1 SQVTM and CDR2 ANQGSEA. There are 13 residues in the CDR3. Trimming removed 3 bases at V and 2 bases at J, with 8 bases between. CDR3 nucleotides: TGCAGCGTTGACAGGGGAGGCAATCAGCCCCAGCATTTT. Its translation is CSVDRGGNQPQHF.

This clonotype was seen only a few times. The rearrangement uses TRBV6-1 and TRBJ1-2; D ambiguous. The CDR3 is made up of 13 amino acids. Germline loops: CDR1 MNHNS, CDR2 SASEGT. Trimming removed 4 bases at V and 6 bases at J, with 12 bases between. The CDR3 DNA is TGTGCCAGCAGTGGCAGGACGTTGGATGGCTACACCTTC. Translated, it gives CASSGRTLDGYTF.

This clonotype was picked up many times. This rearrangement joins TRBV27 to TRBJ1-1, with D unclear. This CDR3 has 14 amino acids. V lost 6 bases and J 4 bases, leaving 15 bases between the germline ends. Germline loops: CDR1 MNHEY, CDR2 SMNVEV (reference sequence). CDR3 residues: CASRWRRDSTEAFF. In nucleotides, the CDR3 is TGTGCCAGCAGGTGGCGCCGAGATAGCACTGAAGCTTTCTTT.

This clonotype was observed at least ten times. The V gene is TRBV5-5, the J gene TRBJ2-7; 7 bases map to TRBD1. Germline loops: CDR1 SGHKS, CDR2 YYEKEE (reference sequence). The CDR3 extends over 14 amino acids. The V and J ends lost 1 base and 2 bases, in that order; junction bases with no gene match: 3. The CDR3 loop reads CASSLTGAPYEQYF. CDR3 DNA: TGTGCCAGCAGCTTGACAGGGGCCCCCTACGAGCAGTACTTC.

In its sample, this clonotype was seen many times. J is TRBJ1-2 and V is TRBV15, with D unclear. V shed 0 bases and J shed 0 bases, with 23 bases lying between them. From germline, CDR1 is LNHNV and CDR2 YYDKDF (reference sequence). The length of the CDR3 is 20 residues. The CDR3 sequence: CATSRDPTTYRGEANYGYTF. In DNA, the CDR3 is TGTGCCACCAGCAGAGACCCCACTACTTACCGTGGGGAAGCTAACTATGGCTACACCTTC.

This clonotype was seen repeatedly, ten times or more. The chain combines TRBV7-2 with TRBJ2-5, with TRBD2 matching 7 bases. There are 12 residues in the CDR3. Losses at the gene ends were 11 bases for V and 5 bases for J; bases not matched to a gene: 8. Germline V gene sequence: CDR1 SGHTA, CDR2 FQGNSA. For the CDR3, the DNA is TGTGCCGGACGGGGGGACGGGGAGACCCAGTACTTC. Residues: CAGRGDGETQYF.

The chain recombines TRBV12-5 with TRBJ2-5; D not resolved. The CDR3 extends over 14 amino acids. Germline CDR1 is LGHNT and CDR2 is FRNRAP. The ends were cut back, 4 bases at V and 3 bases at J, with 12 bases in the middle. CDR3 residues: CASGSNHWKETQYF. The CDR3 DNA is TGTGCTAGTGGTTCCAATCATTGGAAAGAGACCCAGTACTTC.

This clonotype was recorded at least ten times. Here the CDR3 reads CASRRDRAPEAFF. The CDR3 DNA follows: TGTGCCAGCAGAAGGGACAGGGCCCCTGAAGCTTTCTTT. The chain carries TRBV6-2 or TRBV6-3 and TRBJ1-1; 9 bases align to TRBD1. In germline, CDR1 is MNHEY, CDR2 SVGEGT. CDR3 length: 13 residues. The trim removed 6 bases at V and 6 bases at J, leaving 5 bases unmatched.

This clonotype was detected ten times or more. CDR3 residues: CASSLPSYGSYGYTF. In nucleotides, the CDR3 is TGTGCCAGCAGTTTACCGTCTTACGGCTCCTATGGCTACACCTTC. The chain links TRBV12-3 or TRBV12-4 to TRBJ1-2; unclear D gene. The CDR3 covers 15 residues. Trimming pared 2 bases from V and 4 bases from J, leaving 14 bases between.

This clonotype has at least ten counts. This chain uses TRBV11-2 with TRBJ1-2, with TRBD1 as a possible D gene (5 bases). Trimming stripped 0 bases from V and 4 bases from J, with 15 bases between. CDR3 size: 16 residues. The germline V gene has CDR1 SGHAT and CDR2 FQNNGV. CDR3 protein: CASSLEGRGMTYGYTF. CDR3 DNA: TGTGCCAGCAGCTTAGAAGGCCGGGGGATGACCTATGGCTACACCTTC.

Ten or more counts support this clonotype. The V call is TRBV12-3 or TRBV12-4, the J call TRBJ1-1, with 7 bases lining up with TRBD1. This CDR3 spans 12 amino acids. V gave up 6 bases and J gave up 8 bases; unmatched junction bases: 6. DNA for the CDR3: TGTGCCAGCAGGCGGGACAGCGCCGAAGCTTTCTTT. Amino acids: CASRRDSAEAFF.

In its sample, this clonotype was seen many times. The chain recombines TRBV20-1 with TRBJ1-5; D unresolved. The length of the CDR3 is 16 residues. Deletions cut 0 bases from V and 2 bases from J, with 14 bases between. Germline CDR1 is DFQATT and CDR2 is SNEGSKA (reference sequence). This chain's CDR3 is CSARDIRAVGNQPQHF. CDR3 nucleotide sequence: TGCAGTGCTAGAGATATTAGGGCGGTGGGCAATCAGCCCCAGCATTTT.

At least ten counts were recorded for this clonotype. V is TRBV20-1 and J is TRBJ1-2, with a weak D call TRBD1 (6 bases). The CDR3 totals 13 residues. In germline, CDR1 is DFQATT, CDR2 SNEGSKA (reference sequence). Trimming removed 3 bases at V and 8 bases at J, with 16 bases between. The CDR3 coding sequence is TGCAGTGCTAGCAGGGGCAGAGTGGAGGGCTACACCTTC. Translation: CSASRGRVEGYTF.

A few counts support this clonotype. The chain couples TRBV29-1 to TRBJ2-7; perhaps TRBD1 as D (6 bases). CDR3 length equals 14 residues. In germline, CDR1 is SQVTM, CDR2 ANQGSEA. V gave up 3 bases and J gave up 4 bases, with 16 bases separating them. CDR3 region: CSVEATGDIYEQYF. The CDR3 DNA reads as TGCAGCGTTGAGGCGACAGGAGATATTTACGAGCAGTACTTC.

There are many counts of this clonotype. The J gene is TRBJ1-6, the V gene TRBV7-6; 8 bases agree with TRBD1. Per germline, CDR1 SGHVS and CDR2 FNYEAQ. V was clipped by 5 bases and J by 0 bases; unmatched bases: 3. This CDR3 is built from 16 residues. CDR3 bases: TGTGCCAGCAGCCCAGGGGGCGCCTCCTATAATTCACCCCTCCACTTT. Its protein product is CASSPGGASYNSPLHF.

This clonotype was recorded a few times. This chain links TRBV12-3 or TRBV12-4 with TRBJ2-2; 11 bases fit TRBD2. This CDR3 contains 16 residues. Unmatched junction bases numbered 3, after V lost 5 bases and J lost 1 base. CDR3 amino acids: CASSPGTSGNTGELFF. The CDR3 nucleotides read TGTGCCAGCAGTCCGGGGACTAGCGGGAACACCGGGGAGCTGTTTTTT.

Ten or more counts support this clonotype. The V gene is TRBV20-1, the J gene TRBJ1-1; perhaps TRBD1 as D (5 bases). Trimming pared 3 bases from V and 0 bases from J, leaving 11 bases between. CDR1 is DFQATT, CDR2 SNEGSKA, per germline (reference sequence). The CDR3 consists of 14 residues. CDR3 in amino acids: CSASPGGMNTEAFF. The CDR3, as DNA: TGCAGTGCTAGCCCCGGGGGAATGAACACTGAAGCTTTCTTT.

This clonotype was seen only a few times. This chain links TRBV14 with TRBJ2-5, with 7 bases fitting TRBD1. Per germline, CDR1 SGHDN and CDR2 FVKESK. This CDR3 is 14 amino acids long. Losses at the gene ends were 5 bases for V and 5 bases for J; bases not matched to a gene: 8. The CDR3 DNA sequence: TGTGCCAGCAGCTGGGGACAGCCTTTGGAGACCCAGTACTTC. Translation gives CASSWGQPLETQYF. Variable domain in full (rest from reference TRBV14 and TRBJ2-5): EAGVTQFPSHSVIEKGQTVTLRCDPISGHDNLYWYRRVMGKEIKFLLHFVKESKQDESGMPNNRFLAERTGGTYSTLKVQPAELEDSGVYFCASSWGQPLETQYFGPGTRLLVL.

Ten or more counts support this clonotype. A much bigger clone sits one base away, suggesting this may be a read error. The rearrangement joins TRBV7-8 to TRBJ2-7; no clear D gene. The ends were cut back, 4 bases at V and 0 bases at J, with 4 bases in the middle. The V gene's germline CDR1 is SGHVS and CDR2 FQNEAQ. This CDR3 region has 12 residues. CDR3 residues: CASSSISYEQYF. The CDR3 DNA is TGTGCCAGCAGCTCGATCTCCTACGAGCAGTACTTC.